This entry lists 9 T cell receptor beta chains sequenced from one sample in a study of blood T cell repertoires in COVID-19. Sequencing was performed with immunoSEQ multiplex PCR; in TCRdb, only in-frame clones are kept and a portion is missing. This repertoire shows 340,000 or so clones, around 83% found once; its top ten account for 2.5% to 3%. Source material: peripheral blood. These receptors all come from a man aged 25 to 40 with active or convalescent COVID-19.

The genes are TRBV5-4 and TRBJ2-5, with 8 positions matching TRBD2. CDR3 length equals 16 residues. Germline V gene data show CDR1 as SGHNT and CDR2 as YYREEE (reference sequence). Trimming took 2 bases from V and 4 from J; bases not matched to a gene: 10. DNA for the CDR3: TGTGCCAGCAGCTTTTCGCCGAGAGCGGGAGTAGAGACCCAGTACTTC. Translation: CASSFSPRAGVETQYF.

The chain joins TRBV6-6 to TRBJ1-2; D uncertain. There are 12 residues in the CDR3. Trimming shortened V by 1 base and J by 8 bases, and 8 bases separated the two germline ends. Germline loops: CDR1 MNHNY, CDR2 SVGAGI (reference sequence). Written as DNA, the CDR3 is TGTGCCAGCAGTTACTACCCGGGGGGCTACACCTTC. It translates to CASSYYPGGYTF.

CDR3 bases: TGTGCCAGCAGCTTAGGCCAGGGTTACTATGGCTACACCTTC. Translation gives CASSLGQGYYGYTF. This sequence joins TRBV11-1 and TRBJ1-2, with D possibly being TRBD1 (5 bases). The CDR3 runs to 14 residues. The germline V and J ends were trimmed by 1 base and 3 bases, with 9 bases remaining between them. Germline V gene lookup returns CDR1 SGHAT and CDR2 FQDESV (reference sequence).

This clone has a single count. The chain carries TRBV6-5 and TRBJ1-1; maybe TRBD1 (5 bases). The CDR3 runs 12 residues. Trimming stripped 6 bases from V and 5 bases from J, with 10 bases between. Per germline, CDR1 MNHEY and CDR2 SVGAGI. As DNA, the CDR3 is TGTGCCAGCAGCCAGGGCTGGACTGAAGCTTTCTTT. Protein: CASSQGWTEAFF.

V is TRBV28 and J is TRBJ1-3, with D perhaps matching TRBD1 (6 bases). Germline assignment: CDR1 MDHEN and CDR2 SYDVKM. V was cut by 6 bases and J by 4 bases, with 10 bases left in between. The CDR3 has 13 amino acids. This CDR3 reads CASSLRGGNTIYF. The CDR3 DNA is TGTGCCAGCAGCCTGAGGGGGGGAAACACCATATATTTT.

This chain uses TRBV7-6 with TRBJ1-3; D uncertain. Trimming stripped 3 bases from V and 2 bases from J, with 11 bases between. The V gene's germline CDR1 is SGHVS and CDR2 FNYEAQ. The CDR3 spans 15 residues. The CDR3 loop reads CASSFLEGTGNTIYF. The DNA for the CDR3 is TGTGCCAGCAGCTTCCTGGAGGGCACTGGAAACACCATATATTTT. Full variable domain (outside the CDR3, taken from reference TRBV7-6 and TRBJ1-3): GAGVSQSPRYKVTKRGQDVALRCDPISGHVSLYWYRQALGQGPEFLTYFNYEAQQDKSGLPNDRFSAERPEGSISTLTIQRTEQRDSAMYRCASSFLEGTGNTIYFGEGSWLTVV.

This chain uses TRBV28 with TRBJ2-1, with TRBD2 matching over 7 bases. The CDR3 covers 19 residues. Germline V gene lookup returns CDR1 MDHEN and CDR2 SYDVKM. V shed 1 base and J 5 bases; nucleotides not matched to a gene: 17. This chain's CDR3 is CASSLFSGGFAGENNEQFF. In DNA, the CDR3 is TGTGCCAGCAGTTTATTTTCGGGGGGTTTCGCGGGAGAGAACAATGAGCAGTTCTTC.

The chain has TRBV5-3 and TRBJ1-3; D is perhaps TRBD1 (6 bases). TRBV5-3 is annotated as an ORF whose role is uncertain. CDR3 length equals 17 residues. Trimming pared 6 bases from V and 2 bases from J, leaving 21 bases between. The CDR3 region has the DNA TGTGCCAGAATGTTGGGGCACAGGGAGCTAGCTGGAAACACCATATATTTT. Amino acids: CARMLGHRELAGNTIYF.

The chain's CDR3 is CASSLVADSSYEQYF. The CDR3 DNA sequence: TGTGCCAGCAGCTTAGTGGCGGACAGCTCCTACGAGCAGTACTTC. The rearrangement uses TRBV11-2 and TRBJ2-7; perhaps TRBD1 as D (6 bases). CDR3 length: 15 residues. V was trimmed by 1 base and J by 0 bases, leaving 10 bases between them. Germline CDR1 SGHAT, CDR2 FQNNGV.